This T cell receptor (beta chain) came from a study of T cell changes during pregnancy in multiple sclerosis. Some clones are missing from TCRdb's copy, which holds only in-frame ones; the method was immunoSEQ multiplex PCR. The sample lists around 96,000 clones, 90% to 95% seen once, with around 2.3% in the top ten. This clonotype was obtained from a female donor with multiple sclerosis, enrolled in a pregnancy study. The material sequenced was peripheral blood, taken in the third trimester of pregnancy.

As DNA, the CDR3 is TGTGCCAGTAGACCGGACAGACCTTCTGGAAACACCATATATTTT. Amino acids: CASRPDRPSGNTIYF. The V and J genes are TRBV19 and TRBJ1-3, with D possibly TRBD1 on 6 matching bases. There are 15 residues in the CDR3. Trimming stripped 6 bases from V and 1 base from J, with 13 bases between. Germline loops: CDR1 LNHDA, CDR2 SQIVND (reference sequence). The entire variable domain, with the rest obtained from reference TRBV19 and TRBJ1-3, is as follows: DGGITQSPKYLFRKEGQNVTLSCEQNLNHDAMYWYRQDPGQGLRLIYYSQIVNDFQKGDIAEGYSVSREKKESFPLTVTSAQKNPTAFYLCASRPDRPSGNTIYFGEGSWLTVV.